Listed below are T cell receptor beta chains from one sample, sequenced in a study of a mutant IDH1 vaccine in newly diagnosed glioma. The repertoire was sequenced with immunoSEQ multiplex PCR; TCRdb's copy has only in-frame clones and lacks some. The table has tens of thousands of clones, roughly 68% seen once. No antigens are known for them. The sample consisted of PBMCs, taken from a glioma patient whose treatment included an IDH1 peptide vaccine. These TCRs come from a man over 45 with glioma. CDR3s include the opening cysteine and the closing phenylalanine or tryptophan. A D gene is named only where the DNA matches it firmly.

j_gene: TRBJ1-4; len: 15; v_gene: TRBV6-6; d_gene: .; CDR3aa: CASRADASDNEKLFF; CDR3nt: TGTGCCAGCAGAGCCGATGCCAGTGATAATGAAAAACTGTTTTTT
j_gene: TRBJ1-3; len: 16; v_gene: TRBV28; d_gene: .; CDR3aa: CASSSRDGISGNTIYF; CDR3nt: TGTGCCAGCAGTTCAAGGGACGGAATCTCTGGAAACACCATATATTTT
j_gene: TRBJ2-3; len: 14; v_gene: TRBV10-3; d_gene: .; CDR3aa: CAIEEGKSTDTQYF; CDR3nt: TGTGCCATCGAAGAGGGGAAGAGCACAGATACGCAGTATTTT
j_gene: TRBJ2-7; len: 13; v_gene: TRBV25-1; d_gene: .; CDR3aa: CASSGRGSYEQYF; CDR3nt: .
j_gene: TRBJ2-7; len: 13; v_gene: TRBV28; d_gene: .; CDR3aa: CASSPRRYDEQYF; CDR3nt: TGTGCCAGCAGTCCTAGACGATACGACGAGCAGTACTTC
j_gene: TRBJ2-5; len: 15; v_gene: TRBV5-6; d_gene: TRBD1; CDR3aa: CASSYQTGGAQTQYF; CDR3nt: TGTGCCAGCAGCTATCAGACAGGGGGCGCACAGACCCAGTACTTC
j_gene: TRBJ1-1; len: 13; v_gene: TRBV2; d_gene: .; CDR3aa: CASTKGENTEAFF; CDR3nt: TGTGCCAGCACCAAAGGGGAGAACACTGAAGCTTTCTTT
j_gene: TRBJ1-6; len: 12; v_gene: TRBV30; d_gene: .; CDR3aa: CAWTTYNSPLHF; CDR3nt: TGTGCCTGGACGACCTATAATTCACCCCTCCACTTT
j_gene: TRBJ1-2; len: 16; v_gene: TRBV4-1; d_gene: TRBD1; CDR3aa: CASSQGDRRPNYGYTF; CDR3nt: TGCGCCAGCAGCCAAGGGGACAGGCGGCCTAACTATGGCTACACCTTC
j_gene: TRBJ2-7; len: 12; v_gene: TRBV29-1; d_gene: TRBD1; CDR3aa: CSTRTGGGEQYF; CDR3nt: TGCAGCACAAGGACAGGGGGCGGCGAGCAGTACTTC
j_gene: TRBJ2-7; len: 13; v_gene: TRBV18; d_gene: .; CDR3aa: CASATSRENEQYF; CDR3nt: TGTGCCAGCGCGACCAGTAGGGAAAACGAGCAGTACTTC
j_gene: TRBJ1-2; len: 13; v_gene: TRBV6-5; d_gene: .; CDR3aa: CASASRASYGYTF; CDR3nt: TGTGCCAGCGCCTCCAGGGCTTCCTATGGCTACACCTTC
j_gene: TRBJ2-7; len: 11; v_gene: TRBV20-1; d_gene: .; CDR3aa: CSARDSYEQYF; CDR3nt: TGCAGTGCTAGAGACAGTTACGAGCAGTACTTC
j_gene: TRBJ1-1; len: 15; v_gene: TRBV6-5; d_gene: .; CDR3aa: CASSGPGKSNTEAFF; CDR3nt: TGTGCCAGCAGTGGGCCAGGGAAATCGAACACTGAAGCTTTCTTT
j_gene: TRBJ2-1; len: 8; v_gene: TRBV7-9; d_gene: .; CDR3aa: CASNEQFF; CDR3nt: TGTGCCAGCAACGAGCAGTTCTTC